The rows below give T cell receptor beta chains drawn from one sample of a study of blood T cell repertoires in COVID-19. Some clones are missing from TCRdb's copy, which holds only in-frame ones; the method was immunoSEQ multiplex PCR. The repertoire includes just over 250,000 clones, 80% to 95% of them detected once, and around 2.5% sits in the top ten. Sample: peripheral blood. All receptors come from a person between 18 and 35 years old with COVID-19, enrolled during active disease. The CDR3 runs from the conserved cysteine through the conserved F or W. D genes are given only for firm matches. The size field is filled for only some rows; it gives once, few, many or a size class.

D gene	J gene	V gene	clone size	CDR3 length	CDR3 protein	CDR3 DNA
TRBD1	TRBJ2-3	TRBV24-1	NA	19	CATTLPGQASRSCTDTQYF	TGTGCCACCACCTTGCCGGGACAGGCCTCAAGGAGTTGCACAGATACGCAGTATTTT
TRBD2	TRBJ2-4	TRBV7-9	once	13	CASSSRTSGRQYF	TGTGCCAGCAGCTCGAGGACTAGCGGGAGGCAGTACTTC
TRBD1	TRBJ2-1	TRBV29-1	NA	19	CSGQEDRGLAGRWGDEQFF	TGCAGCGGACAGGAGGACAGGGGGCTAGCGGGAAGGTGGGGAGATGAGCAGTTCTTC
NA	TRBJ1-6	TRBV7-9	NA	12	CASSSYGSPLHF	TGTGCCAGCAGCTCCTATGGTTCACCCCTCCACTTT
NA	TRBJ2-3	TRBV7-6	NA	16	CASSSLGGISTDTQYF	TGTGCCAGCAGCTCCCTGGGCGGGATTAGCACAGATACGCAGTATTTT
NA	TRBJ1-2	TRBV7-8	NA	16	CASSTHRQDPNYGYTF	TGTGCCAGCAGCACCCACAGACAGGACCCTAACTATGGCTACACCTTC
TRBD1	TRBJ1-5	TRBV19	NA	16	CASSPAPWTGVEAQHF	TGTGCCAGTAGTCCAGCTCCTTGGACAGGGGTAGAGGCCCAGCATTTT
NA	TRBJ2-1	TRBV9	NA	12	CASSGSGMGQFF	TGTGCCAGCAGCGGTAGCGGTATGGGGCAGTTCTTC
NA	TRBJ1-1	TRBV4-1	NA	17	CASSQDRGGMPDTEAFF	TGCGCCAGCAGCCAAGATCGGGGGGGCATGCCCGACACTGAAGCTTTCTTT
TRBD1	TRBJ1-5	TRBV23-1	NA	18	CASSQSSGTGGGSEPQHF	TGCGCCAGCAGTCAATCTTCGGGGACAGGGGGCGGGAGTGAGCCCCAGCATTTT
NA	TRBJ1-4	TRBV5-1	NA	13	CASSSIPGEKLFF	TGCGCCAGCAGCTCGATTCCGGGGGAAAAACTGTTTTTT
TRBD2	TRBJ2-3	TRBV9	NA	16	CASSGPLAGVTDTQYF	TGTGCCAGCAGCGGGCCACTAGCGGGAGTTACAGATACGCAGTATTTT
NA	TRBJ1-5	TRBV19	NA	13	CASSTTTNQPQHF	TGTGCCAGTAGTACCACAACCAATCAGCCCCAGCATTTT
NA	TRBJ1-1	TRBV9	NA	14	CASSPSTGDTEAFF	TGTGCCAGCAGCCCATCCACGGGGGACACTGAAGCTTTCTTT
NA	TRBJ2-1	TRBV27	NA	13	CASSETDYNEQFF	TGTGCCAGCAGTGAAACAGATTACAATGAGCAGTTCTTC
TRBD2	TRBJ2-1	TRBV7-8	few	13	CASSFLSGNEQFF	TGTGCCAGCAGCTTTCTTAGCGGGAATGAGCAGTTCTTC
NA	TRBJ1-1	TRBV5-1	NA	14	CASSLGQMNTEAFF	TGCGCCAGCAGCTTAGGACAGATGAACACTGAAGCTTTCTTT
NA	TRBJ2-5	TRBV6-5	NA	13	CASSYGGSETQYF	TGTGCCAGCAGTTATGGCGGATCGGAGACCCAGTACTTC
TRBD1	TRBJ1-5	TRBV10-2	NA	14	CATGDRASNQPQHF	TGCGCCACCGGAGACAGGGCCAGCAATCAGCCCCAGCATTTT
NA	TRBJ1-2	TRBV30	NA	14	CAWSVIQGSYGYTF	TGTGCCTGGAGTGTAATTCAGGGGAGCTATGGCTACACCTTC
NA	TRBJ1-1	TRBV25-1	few	17	CASSEQGQGPMNTEAFF	TGTGCCAGCAGTGAACAAGGTCAGGGCCCCATGAACACTGAAGCTTTCTTT
NA	TRBJ1-3	TRBV4-3	NA	14	CASSQGRAGNTIYF	TGCGCCAGCAGCCAAGGCAGGGCTGGAAACACCATATATTTT
NA	TRBJ2-2	TRBV7-9	NA	15	CASSLIPKRGGELFF	TGTGCCAGCAGCTTAATCCCCAAACGGGGTGGGGAGCTGTTTTTT
TRBD1	TRBJ1-2	TRBV19	few	13	CASTQGYYYGYTF	TGTGCCAGTACACAGGGGTACTACTATGGCTACACCTTC
NA	TRBJ2-5	TRBV27	NA	15	CASSLDPRGLQTQYF	TGTGCCAGCAGTTTAGACCCCAGGGGATTGCAGACCCAGTACTTC
NA	TRBJ1-5	TRBV7-9	NA	14	CASSPQGSNQPQHF	TGTGCCAGCAGCCCTCAGGGAAGCAATCAGCCCCAGCATTTT
TRBD1	TRBJ2-7	TRBV28	NA	14	CASSPTGGRDEQYF	TGTGCCAGCAGTCCGACAGGGGGCAGGGACGAGCAGTACTTC
TRBD1	TRBJ2-6	TRBV7-6	NA	17	CASSLGTGFSGANVLTF	TGTGCCAGCAGCTTAGGGACAGGCTTCTCTGGGGCCAACGTCCTGACTTTC
NA	TRBJ1-1	TRBV19	NA	13	CASSSTLDTEAFF	TGTGCCAGTAGCTCGACTCTGGACACTGAAGCTTTCTTT
TRBD1	TRBJ1-2	TRBV3-1/TRBV3-2	NA	15	CASSQIQGGENGYTF	TGTGCCAGCAGCCAGATACAGGGGGGCGAGAATGGCTACACCTTC
TRBD1	TRBJ1-5	TRBV2	NA	15	CASRDTGGMRQPQHF	TGTGCCAGCAGAGATACAGGGGGCATGCGGCAGCCCCAGCATTTT
NA	TRBJ1-6	TRBV9	NA	15	CASSPSTGGNSPLHF	TGTGCCAGCAGCCCTTCGACAGGAGGAAATTCACCCCTCCACTTT
NA	TRBJ2-6	TRBV10-3	once	17	CAISVRTLESGANVLTF	TGTGCCATCAGTGTGAGGACACTCGAATCTGGGGCCAACGTCCTGACTTTC
TRBD1	TRBJ2-3	TRBV5-1	NA	15	CASSSGQSFTDTQYF	TGCGCCAGCAGCTCGGGACAGAGCTTCACAGATACGCAGTATTTT
NA	TRBJ1-6	TRBV27	NA	16	CASSSHLGVYNSPLHF	TGTGCCAGCAGTAGCCACCTCGGGGTTTATAATTCACCCCTCCACTTT
NA	TRBJ1-4	TRBV11-2	NA	14	CASSTGGGDEKLFF	TGTGCCAGCAGTACTGGCGGTGGTGATGAAAAACTGTTTTTT
TRBD2	TRBJ2-1	TRBV11-2	NA	13	CASSYGLEDEQFF	TGTGCCAGCAGCTACGGACTAGAGGATGAGCAGTTCTTC
TRBD2	TRBJ2-5	TRBV7-9	NA	16	CASSPPGGVGQETQYF	TGTGCCAGCAGCCCACCGGGGGGAGTGGGGCAAGAGACCCAGTACTTC
TRBD1	TRBJ2-2	TRBV25-1	NA	14	CAAMGTDNTGELFF	TGTGCCGCGATGGGGACAGACAACACCGGGGAGCTGTTTTTT
TRBD1	TRBJ2-6	TRBV6-2/TRBV6-3	NA	17	CASSHDRGPSGANVLTF	TGTGCCAGCAGTCACGACAGGGGACCCTCTGGGGCCAACGTCCTGACTTTC
TRBD1	TRBJ1-5	TRBV2	NA	18	CASSTQTGGFSSNQPQHF	TGTGCCAGCAGTACCCAGACAGGGGGCTTTTCTAGCAATCAGCCCCAGCATTTT
TRBD1	TRBJ2-7	TRBV7-9	NA	14	CASSEGTGDYEQYF	TGTGCCAGCAGCGAGGGGACAGGGGACTACGAGCAGTACTTC
NA	TRBJ1-6	TRBV27	NA	16	CASSIYEPNLNSPLHF	TGTGCCAGCAGTATATACGAGCCGAACCTTAATTCACCCCTCCACTTT
NA	TRBJ2-1	TRBV7-2	NA	15	CASSLDSQGSNEQFF	TGTGCCAGCAGCTTAGACAGTCAGGGGAGCAATGAGCAGTTCTTC
TRBD2	TRBJ2-2	TRBV11-2	once	17	CASSLSGLALNTGELFF	TGTGCCAGCAGCTTATCGGGACTAGCGTTGAACACCGGGGAGCTGTTTTTT
TRBD2	TRBJ2-7	TRBV10-3	NA	15	CAISLTSGRFNEQYF	TGTGCCATCAGCCTGACTAGCGGGAGATTCAACGAGCAGTACTTC
NA	TRBJ2-3	TRBV5-1	NA	14	CASSLGTATDTQYF	TGCGCCAGCAGCTTGGGGACAGCGACAGATACGCAGTATTTT
TRBD2	TRBJ2-3	TRBV27	NA	18	CASSLLGLAGSGADTQYF	TGTGCCAGCAGTTTGTTAGGACTAGCGGGAAGCGGAGCAGATACGCAGTATTTT
NA	TRBJ1-1	TRBV4-1	NA	13	CASSQELVREAFF	TGCGCCAGCAGCCAAGAGCTTGTCCGGGAAGCTTTCTTT
TRBD2	TRBJ2-2	TRBV4-1	NA	21	CASSQDGFWTSGRTNTGELFF	TGCGCCAGCAGCCAAGATGGATTTTGGACTAGCGGGAGGACGAACACCGGGGAGCTGTTTTTT
TRBD1	TRBJ2-2	TRBV7-2	once	15	CASSLADRVVGELFF	TGTGCCAGCAGCTTAGCCGACAGGGTTGTGGGGGAGCTGTTTTTT
TRBD1	TRBJ1-4	TRBV24-1	NA	14	CATSDPRDRGKLFF	TGTGCCACCAGTGATCCCCGGGACAGGGGAAAACTGTTTTTT
NA	TRBJ1-6	TRBV30	NA	16	CAIMTGLSSYNSPLHF	TGTGCCATAATGACAGGTCTGAGCTCCTATAATTCACCCCTCCACTTT
NA	TRBJ2-7	TRBV28	NA	15	CASVGLGGVPSEQYF	TGTGCCAGTGTCGGTTTAGGAGGGGTGCCAAGCGAGCAGTACTTC
NA	TRBJ1-2	TRBV11-2	NA	14	CASSLVGQGWGYTF	TGTGCCAGCAGCTTAGTCGGGCAGGGCTGGGGCTACACCTTC
NA	TRBJ2-5	TRBV3-1/TRBV3-2	NA	17	CASSQDGLARYQETQYF	TGTGCCAGCAGCCAAGATGGTCTAGCGAGGTACCAAGAGACCCAGTACTTC
NA	TRBJ1-2	TRBV29-1	once	11	CSVRGIVGYTF	TGCAGCGTTCGGGGAATAGTTGGCTACACCTTC
NA	TRBJ2-3	TRBV4-1	NA	15	CASSQEISGTDTQYF	TGCGCCAGCAGCCAGGAAATTAGCGGCACAGATACGCAGTATTTT
TRBD1	TRBJ2-7	TRBV9	NA	14	CASSTDRTGAEQYF	TGTGCCAGCAGCACGGACAGGACCGGCGCCGAGCAGTACTTC